The entry below gives a single T cell receptor (beta chain) sequence along with its context. Its recognized antigen is unknown. Base qualities are missing; no much larger clone stands one base away. Using the deep immunoSEQ assay, multiplex PCR amplified TCR CDR3 regions from genomic DNA. Extracted genomic DNA from each cell subset was distributed evenly across all wells of several immunoSEQ 96-well plates, and each plate was treated as a replicate. Each replicate PCR for sorted subsets received approximately 220 ng genomic DNA, equal to 28,000 or so T cell genomes. The purified libraries were quantified using a Qubit 3.0 fluorometer, sized with a Bioanalyzer 2100, and then quantified again using the KAPA Library Quantification kit. Every immunoSEQ 96-well plate was sequenced on a separate single-read 150-cycle Illumina NextSeq 550 flow cell. On the authors' methods: Because only junctional sequences without quality scores were contained in the immunoSEQ output, filtering matching that applied to full-length reads could not be performed. Sequences were annotated with PyIR, a Python wrapper for IgBLAST v1.9, and V/J genes and CDR3 were assigned using IMGT germline references. Reads with weak V/J assignments (E-value above 1e-6), missing CDR3, stop codons, out-of-frame junctions, or ambiguous translated residues were removed. A V3J clonotype was defined by an identical inferred V gene, J gene, and CDR3 amino acid sequence. To compute the percentage overlap between repertoires, the number of shared unique clonotypes was divided by the size of the smaller repertoire. Three approaches were used to assess repertoire richness: RTK rarefaction, the Chao1 estimator, and Recon v2.1 estimates of unobserved clonotypes. For all TCRbeta clonotypes obtained by the gDNA method from several donors, generation probabilities were computed with OLGA. Drawn from immuneACCESS, this table holds only the in-frame rearrangements with V and J called that TCRdb kept. Clones are partly lost; checked studies trace under half to an unresolved V gene and leave the rest unexplained. V, J and clone size are taken as reported in that table, and D and trimming were inferred from the DNA itself. The sample data list about 110,000 clones, and 68% of these were observed just once. Over 20% of the sample goes to the ten largest clones.

The entry originates in a study of shared clonotypes between healthy human individuals (TCRdb year 2020). Background for the entire study: A few men and a couple of women, aged 18 to 49 years, made up the cohort. Per donor, three plates each were used for CD4 naive and CD4 memory, two for CD8 naive, and one for CD8 memory. Libraries were prepared and TCR repertoires were sequenced by different laboratories using diverse techniques, in order to increase sequencing depth and limit assay-specific biases. The study deeply sequenced blood TCR repertoires of about 5 healthy adults to estimate repertoire size and the extent of clonotype sharing between individuals. Per donor, leukapheresis produced somewhere between about 0.94 and 9.5 billion PBMCs.

The paper's findings and limits, for the study overall: Incomplete sequencing was indicated by rarefaction of sorted-subset datasets, despite the large sequencing depth. Compared with non-shared clonotypes, the clonotypes found in all four sorted-subset donors had higher generation probabilities. Sampling was restricted to blood, and TCR repertoires in tissues likely differ from the TCR repertoires found in blood. Based on pairwise subsampling, the degree of clonotype sharing among donors was expected to be affected by sequencing depth. Approximately 5% of naive CD4, 3.5% of naive CD8, roughly 2.5% of memory CD4, and around 0.4% of memory CD8 clonotypes were shared across several donors. Larger estimated clonotype richness was generally found for naive subsets than for memory subsets. The genetic and exposure-history diversity represented was limited by the small number of donors.

Reading from cysteine to phenylalanine, the CDR3 counts 15 amino acids. The retained sequence is limited to the CDR3, 45 bases, with the frame set at the first base. V ends up 4 bases short and J 3 bases short, with an unmatched junction base count of 9. Sequences SGHDT (CDR1) and YYEEEE (CDR2) are obtained from the germline V gene. The donors were healthy, HIV-negative adults who had no recently reported acute infections or vaccinations. Only Caucasian adults living in Nashville, Tennessee, USA were represented among the donors. CD8 memory samples consisted of magnetically selected CD45RO+ cells combined with CCR7-negative CD45RA+ effector memory (TemRA) cells. Blood was obtained by leukapheresis, after which PBMCs were separated by Ficoll-Histopaque density gradient centrifugation and cryopreserved in liquid nitrogen vapor phase. Purity and quantity of every magnetically sorted T cell population were checked by analytical flow cytometry. Genomic DNA was isolated from each sorted fraction and quantified by UV absorbance on a Nanodrop 2000c.

The chain employs TRBV5-6 and TRBJ1-1; 7 central nucleotides agree with TRBD1. The sequenced sample was memory CD8+ T cells sorted from blood. Explained via the paper, the cell subset or site label denotes: CD45RO+ cells pooled with CCR7-negative TemRA cells. This clonotype was sampled from a woman aged 30 to 39 in good health. At the DNA level, the sequence is TGTGCCAGCAGCAGAAGACAGGGACGGGACACTGAAGCTTTCTTT. It encodes CASSRRQGRDTEAFF. This CDR3, with the reference TRBV5-6 and TRBJ1-1 proteins standing in past its ends, gives the full variable domain DAGVTQSPTHLIKTRGQQVTLRCSPKSGHDTVSWYQQALGQGPQFIFQYYEEEERQRGNFPDRFSGHQFPNYSSELNVNALLLGDSALYLCASSRRQGRDTEAFFGQGTRLTVV.